The rows below give T cell receptor beta chains drawn from one sample of a study of T-cell memory formation after mild COVID-19. TCRdb fed the 5' RACE reads into MiXCR, producing one record per CDR3 protein. The top ten clones hold about a fifth of a sample with about 310,000 distinct CDR3 sequences, more than 15% of them seen once. Sequences were obtained from PBMCs or a T cell subset sorted from them (not recorded which). Receptor source: a young man who had mild COVID-19 (a few samples of this study predate the infection). Cell type and time point are not known. The CDR3 runs from the conserved cysteine through the conserved F or W. Fields, in order: clone size, V gene, J gene, D gene, CDR3 protein, CDR3 DNA. D genes are given only for firm matches. Only some rows state a clone size, as once, few, many or a class for expanded clones.

clone size: .; V gene: TRBV7-7; J gene: TRBJ2-1; D gene: TRBD2; CDR3 protein: CASSLAASGGNEQFF; CDR3 DNA: TGTGCTAGCAGCTTAGCGGCCAGCGGGGGAAATGAGCAGTTCTTC
clone size: few; V gene: TRBV4-2; J gene: TRBJ2-7; D gene: .; CDR3 protein: CASSQEQLGAYEQYF; CDR3 DNA: TGTGCCAGCAGCCAAGAGCAGCTAGGGGCCTACGAGCAGTACTTC
clone size: .; V gene: TRBV6-2/TRBV6-3; J gene: TRBJ2-1; D gene: .; CDR3 protein: CASSEQLGLDNEQFF; CDR3 DNA: TGTGCCAGCAGTGAACAACTAGGGCTCGACAATGAGCAGTTCTTC
clone size: many; V gene: TRBV4-3; J gene: TRBJ2-3; D gene: .; CDR3 protein: CASSQDLGIAAWADTQYF; CDR3 DNA: TGCGCCAGCAGCCAAGATCTCGGGATAGCGGCCTGGGCAGATACGCAGTATTTT
clone size: few; V gene: TRBV4-1; J gene: TRBJ1-4; D gene: TRBD1; CDR3 protein: CASSQPGQNEKLFF; CDR3 DNA: TGCGCCAGCAGCCAGCCGGGACAGAATGAAAAACTGTTTTTT
clone size: few; V gene: TRBV20-1; J gene: TRBJ1-5; D gene: .; CDR3 protein: CSVTAGDQPQHF; CDR3 DNA: TGCAGTGTTACGGCAGGGGATCAGCCCCAGCATTTT
clone size: few; V gene: TRBV20-1; J gene: TRBJ2-5; D gene: TRBD1; CDR3 protein: CSAPPTGWGTQYF; CDR3 DNA: TGCAGTGCACCCCCGACAGGGTGGGGGACCCAGTACTTC
clone size: .; V gene: TRBV20-1; J gene: TRBJ1-6; D gene: .; CDR3 protein: CSARRRAQSSYNSPLHF; CDR3 DNA: TGCAGTGCTAGACGCAGGGCCCAGAGCTCCTATAATTCACCCCTCCACTTT
clone size: few; V gene: TRBV4-3; J gene: TRBJ1-2; D gene: TRBD1; CDR3 protein: CASSQLQRGRGGYTF; CDR3 DNA: TGCGCCAGCAGCCAGCTTCAAAGGGGGCGCGGGGGCTACACCTTC
clone size: .; V gene: TRBV5-1; J gene: TRBJ1-1; D gene: .; CDR3 protein: CASSFAPGSTWNTEAFF; CDR3 DNA: TGCGCCAGCAGCTTCGCCCCGGGGTCGACATGGAACACTGAAGCTTTCTTT
clone size: .; V gene: TRBV29-1; J gene: TRBJ2-1; D gene: .; CDR3 protein: CSVPLGPEQFF; CDR3 DNA: TGCAGCGTACCCCTGGGGCCTGAGCAGTTCTTC
clone size: few; V gene: TRBV7-8; J gene: TRBJ1-4; D gene: .; CDR3 protein: CASSVGVVSNEKLFF; CDR3 DNA: TGTGCCAGCAGCGTTGGCGTGGTGTCTAATGAAAAACTGTTTTTT
clone size: .; V gene: TRBV11-2; J gene: TRBJ1-2; D gene: TRBD1; CDR3 protein: CASRGTGAGYGYTF; CDR3 DNA: TGTGCCAGCAGAGGGACAGGGGCCGGCTATGGCTACACCTTC
clone size: .; V gene: TRBV21-1; J gene: TRBJ2-3; D gene: .; CDR3 protein: CASRNSTGERQADTQYF; CDR3 DNA: TGTGCCAGCAGAAATTCCACAGGGGAAAGGCAGGCCGATACGCAGTATTTT
clone size: few; V gene: TRBV4-3; J gene: TRBJ2-7; D gene: .; CDR3 protein: CASSPGWTVSYEQYF; CDR3 DNA: TGCGCCAGCAGCCCGGGGTGGACGGTCTCCTACGAGCAGTACTTC
clone size: .; V gene: TRBV20-1; J gene: TRBJ2-1; D gene: TRBD1; CDR3 protein: CSARASGQAYNEQFF; CDR3 DNA: TGCAGTGCTAGAGCGTCGGGACAGGCTTACAATGAGCAGTTCTTC
clone size: .; V gene: TRBV5-1; J gene: TRBJ1-2; D gene: TRBD1; CDR3 protein: CASRQGADYGYTF; CDR3 DNA: TGCGCCAGCAGACAGGGGGCTGACTATGGCTACACCTTC
clone size: .; V gene: TRBV4-1; J gene: TRBJ1-5; D gene: TRBD1; CDR3 protein: CASSQGLRGQGNQPQHF; CDR3 DNA: TGCGCCAGCAGCCAAGGCCTTAGGGGACAGGGGAATCAGCCCCAGCATTTT
clone size: .; V gene: TRBV28; J gene: TRBJ2-7; D gene: .; CDR3 protein: CASSSYTYEQYF; CDR3 DNA: TGTGCCAGCAGTTCCTACACCTACGAGCAGTACTTC
clone size: .; V gene: TRBV5-1; J gene: TRBJ1-4; D gene: .; CDR3 protein: CASGLSRGDEKLFF; CDR3 DNA: TGCGCCAGCGGCCTATCCAGGGGAGATGAAAAACTGTTTTTT
clone size: .; V gene: TRBV2; J gene: TRBJ2-3; D gene: TRBD2; CDR3 protein: CASLLSLAASTDTQYF; CDR3 DNA: TGTGCCAGCCTCCTGAGCCTAGCGGCTAGCACAGATACGCAGTATTTT
clone size: few; V gene: TRBV15; J gene: TRBJ1-6; D gene: .; CDR3 protein: CATSTRAPLLHF; CDR3 DNA: TGTGCCACCAGTACTAGGGCCCCACTTCTCCACTTT
clone size: few; V gene: TRBV10-3; J gene: TRBJ2-6; D gene: TRBD1; CDR3 protein: CAISRTGEHIGANVLTF; CDR3 DNA: TGTGCCATCTCCCGGACAGGGGAGCATATTGGGGCCAACGTCCTGACTTTC
clone size: .; V gene: TRBV14; J gene: TRBJ2-1; D gene: .; CDR3 protein: CASSQDDVGEQFF; CDR3 DNA: TGTGCCAGCAGCCAAGACGATGTTGGTGAGCAGTTCTTC
clone size: many; V gene: TRBV6-5; J gene: TRBJ2-5; D gene: .; CDR3 protein: CASSYERQTPFQYF; CDR3 DNA: TGTGCCAGCAGTTACGAAAGACAGACCCCGTTCCAGTACTTC
clone size: .; V gene: TRBV20-1; J gene: TRBJ2-1; D gene: .; CDR3 protein: CSAPLAIMNEQFF; CDR3 DNA: TGCAGTGCCCCCTTAGCAATTATGAATGAGCAGTTCTTC
clone size: .; V gene: TRBV6-2/TRBV6-3; J gene: TRBJ1-1; D gene: .; CDR3 protein: CASENPPLSSTEAFF; CDR3 DNA: TGTGCCAGCGAGAACCCCCCCCTGTCTTCCACTGAAGCTTTCTTT
clone size: .; V gene: TRBV7-9; J gene: TRBJ1-6; D gene: .; CDR3 protein: CASRVGVSPLHF; CDR3 DNA: TGTGCCAGCAGGGTCGGGGTTTCACCCCTCCACTTT
clone size: many; V gene: TRBV7-9; J gene: TRBJ2-3; D gene: .; CDR3 protein: CASSAGQPDTQYF; CDR3 DNA: TGTGCCAGCAGCGCCGGCCAGCCTGATACGCAGTATTTT
clone size: .; V gene: TRBV27; J gene: TRBJ2-3; D gene: TRBD2; CDR3 protein: CASSLLGLAGTTDTQYF; CDR3 DNA: TGTGCCAGCAGTTTATTAGGACTAGCGGGGACCACAGATACGCAGTATTTT
clone size: .; V gene: TRBV20-1; J gene: TRBJ2-2; D gene: .; CDR3 protein: CSAPIPGFHGELFF; CDR3 DNA: TGCAGTGCTCCCATACCAGGGTTTCACGGGGAGCTGTTTTTT